The clone carrying this T cell receptor (beta chain) has only a few counts. The data originate from a study of blood T cell repertoires in COVID-19. Across the study: Samples of COVID-19 (acute and convalescent) were obtained from the United States, Italy and Spain. PBMCs, B-cell-depleted T cells, or T cells were the source of the cDNA or gDNA that made up the material.

Trimming pared 0 bases from V and 1 base from J, leaving 9 bases between. The germline V gene has CDR1 KGHSH and CDR2 LQKENI. The length of the CDR3 is 16 residues. The authors' processing: Estimated nucleated cell counts came from reference gene primer amplification. The repertoire was sequenced with immunoSEQ multiplex PCR; TCRdb's copy has only in-frame clones and lacks some. V, J and clone size reflect that table, while D and trimming were determined from the DNA. This sample has roughly 330,000 clones, with roughly 82% found just once. This TCR derives from a woman between 45 and 65 years old with acute or convalescent COVID-19. The sequenced sample was peripheral blood. The genes are TRBV18 and TRBJ1-4, with D hard to call. The CDR3 sequence is CASSPPNEGTNEKLFF. CDR3 DNA: TGTGCCAGCTCACCACCTAACGAGGGAACTAATGAAAAACTGTTTTTT. The whole variable domain, filled in from reference TRBV18 and TRBJ1-4, reads NAGVMQNPRHLVRRRGQEARLRCSPMKGHSHVYWYRQLPEEGLKFMVYLQKENIIDESGMPKERFSAEFPKEGPSILRIQQVVRGDSAAYFCASSPPNEGTNEKLFFGSGTQLSVL.